The subject of this entry is one TCR beta chain. The repertoire was sequenced with immunoSEQ multiplex PCR; TCRdb's copy has only in-frame clones and lacks some. The sample has over 200,000 clones; 80% to 90% are singletons. The germline V and J ends were trimmed by 6 bases and 10 bases, with 13 bases remaining between them. Looked up from germline, CDR1 is SNHLY and CDR2 is FYNNEI. This CDR3 spans 13 amino acids. These data originate in a study of blood T cell repertoires in COVID-19. As for the study in general: Researchers got acute and convalescent COVID-19 samples from the United States, Italy and Spain.

This clonotype originated in a woman between 45 and 65 years old who had recovered from COVID-19. The sequencing input was PBMCs or T cells enriched from blood (not recorded which). The rearrangement joins TRBV2 to TRBJ1-6; D gene ambiguous. CDR3 amino acids: CASRHPSESPLHF. As DNA, the CDR3 is TGTGCCAGCAGACACCCCTCGGAGTCACCCCTCCACTTT.